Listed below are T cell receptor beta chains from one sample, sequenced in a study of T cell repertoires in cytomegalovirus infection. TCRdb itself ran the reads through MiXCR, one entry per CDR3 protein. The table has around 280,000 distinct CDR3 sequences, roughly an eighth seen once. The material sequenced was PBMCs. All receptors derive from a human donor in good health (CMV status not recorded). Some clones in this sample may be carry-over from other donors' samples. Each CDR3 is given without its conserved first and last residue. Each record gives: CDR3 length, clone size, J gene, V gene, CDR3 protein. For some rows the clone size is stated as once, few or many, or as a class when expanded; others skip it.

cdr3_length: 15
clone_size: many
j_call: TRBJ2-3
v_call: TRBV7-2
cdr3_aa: ASTIGLAGRATDTQY

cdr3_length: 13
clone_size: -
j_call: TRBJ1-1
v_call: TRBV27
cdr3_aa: ASSHLQNQNTEAF

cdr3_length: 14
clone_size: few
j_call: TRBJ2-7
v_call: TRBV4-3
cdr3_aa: ASSRGSGRADYEQY

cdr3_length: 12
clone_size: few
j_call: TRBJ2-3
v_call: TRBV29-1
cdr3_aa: SVTSGGRTDTQY

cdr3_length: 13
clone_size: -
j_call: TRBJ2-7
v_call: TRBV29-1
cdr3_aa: SVAGGSGSSYEQY

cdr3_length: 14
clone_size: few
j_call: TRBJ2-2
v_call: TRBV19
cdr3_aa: ASSFAGPKTPGELF

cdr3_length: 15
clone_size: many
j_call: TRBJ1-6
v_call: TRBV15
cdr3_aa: ATSSPGQSSYNSPLH

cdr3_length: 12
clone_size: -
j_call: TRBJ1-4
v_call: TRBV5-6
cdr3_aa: ASSLDREDEKLF

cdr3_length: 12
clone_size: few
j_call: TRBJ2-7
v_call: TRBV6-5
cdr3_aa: ASSPRGQSHEQY

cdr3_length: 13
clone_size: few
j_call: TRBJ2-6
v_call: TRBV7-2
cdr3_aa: ASSLKTTGGRVLT

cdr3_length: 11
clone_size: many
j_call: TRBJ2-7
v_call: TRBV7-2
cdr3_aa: ASSSLGIGEQY

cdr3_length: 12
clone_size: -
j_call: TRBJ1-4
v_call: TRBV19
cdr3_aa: ASRRVRIGEKLF

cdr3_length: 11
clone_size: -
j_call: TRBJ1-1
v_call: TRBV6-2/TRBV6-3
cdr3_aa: ASTTDRVTEAF

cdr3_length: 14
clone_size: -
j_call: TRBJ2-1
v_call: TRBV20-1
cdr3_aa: SARGGSEGSYNEQF

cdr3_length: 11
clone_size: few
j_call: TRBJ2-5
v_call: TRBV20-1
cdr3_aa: SARGRLWETQY

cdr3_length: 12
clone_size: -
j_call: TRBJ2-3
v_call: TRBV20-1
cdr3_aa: SAVGREGQGTQY

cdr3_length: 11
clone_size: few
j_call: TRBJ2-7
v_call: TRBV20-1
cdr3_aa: SGGGASSYEQY

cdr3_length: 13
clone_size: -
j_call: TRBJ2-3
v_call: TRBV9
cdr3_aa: ASSVWQGDTDTQY

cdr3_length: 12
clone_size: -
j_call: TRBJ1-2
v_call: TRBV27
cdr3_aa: ASRGTATGYGYT